This T cell receptor (beta chain) was recovered during a study of T cell clusters in autoimmune cytopenias. CDR1 and CDR2 (germline): KGHDR, SFDVKD. The CDR3 is 15 residues long. TRB was amplified by touch-down multiplex PCR, primer pools A and B combined. TCRdb re-called the multiplex PCR reads and shows each CDR3 protein once, DNA omitted. Its table lists a few thousand distinct CDR3 sequences. As concerns this clonotype: Its antigen remains unknown.

Overall study results and limits: The T cell clusters came from computational analysis alone and lack functional validation.

TRB amplification used approximately 250 ng of peripheral blood genomic DNA. This sequence joins TRBV24-1 and TRBJ2-3; the TCRdb call, TRBD2, lacks DNA for checking. Sequences were obtained from peripheral blood. The TCR originated in a human donor with an autoimmune cytopenia or autoimmune hepatitis (not recorded which). The CDR3 is CATATSGGAGDTQYF.